This TCR beta chain was obtained from a study of CD8+ T cells in alopecia areata. Overall study findings and caveats: Compared with normal scalp, lesional scalp had higher clonality and more expanded CD8+ clones.

RNA, once extracted, was reverse transcribed into cDNA for use as the sequencing template. The assay was immunoSEQ multiplex PCR, and TCRdb's table has in-frame clones only and misses some. The table has roughly 150,000 clones, 50% to 65% seen once. V was trimmed by 3 bases and J by 7 bases, leaving 13 bases between them. The CDR3 covers 13 residues. Germline CDR1 reads SQVTM; CDR2 reads ANQGSEA. Cell sorting on a FACSAria was used to separate CD4+ and CD8+ T cells from the PBMCs. Concerning this clone: What it binds is not known.

Sequenced: CD4+ T cells sorted from blood. The chain recombines TRBV29-1 with TRBJ2-1; D remains unclear. The receptor was derived from a human donor in good health. The CDR3 DNA is TGCAGCGTTGATAGAGGCAGGTGGAATGAGCAGTTCTTC. Amino acids: CSVDRGRWNEQFF.